Below, 5 T cell receptor beta chains from the same sample are listed, as sequenced in a study of OX40 agonist ivuxolimab in advanced cancers. Generated by immunoSEQ multiplex PCR, the TCRdb table keeps only in-frame clones and is missing some. The data hold roughly 100,000 clones, with around 90% observed a single time. Sequencing was performed on CD4+ or CD8+ T cells sorted from blood, taken in a trial of the OX40 agonist ivuxolimab. The receptors were gathered from an adult with an advanced solid tumor such as melanoma, head and neck, liver or kidney cancer.

By sample share, this clone is medium-sized. The rearrangement joins TRBV29-1 to TRBJ1-2; TRBD1 might be the D (5 bases). The V end was cut by 4 bases, the J end by 5 bases, with 17 bases between. This CDR3 is built from 14 residues. Germline CDR1 is SQVTM and CDR2 is ANQGSEA. The chain's CDR3 is CSVAQGGLGYGYTF. CDR3 bases: TGCAGCGTTGCTCAGGGAGGGCTGGGATATGGCTACACCTTC.

This sequence joins TRBV28 and TRBJ2-7; the D is unclear. V shed 3 bases and J shed 4 bases, with 13 bases lying between them. The CDR3 loop spans 14 amino acids. Germline V gene data show CDR1 as MDHEN and CDR2 as SYDVKM. The CDR3: CASSFMDGRYEQYF. The DNA for the CDR3 is TGTGCCAGCAGTTTTATGGATGGCCGGTACGAGCAGTACTTC.

The chain carries TRBV14 and TRBJ2-7; D remains unclear. Germline lookup yields CDR1 SGHDN and CDR2 FVKESK. The V gene lost 4 bases and the J gene lost 0 bases, with 13 bases spanning the gap. CDR3 length: 15 amino acids. The chain's CDR3 is CASSPPTALSYEQYF. CDR3 nucleotides: TGTGCCAGCAGCCCCCCGACGGCCCTCTCCTACGAGCAGTACTTC.

This clone appeared a single time. This chain links TRBV15 with TRBJ1-3; a weak D match, TRBD1 (6 bases). The V and J ends lost 0 bases and 2 bases respectively, with 14 bases between them. Germline V gene sequence: CDR1 LNHNV, CDR2 YYDKDF (reference sequence). CDR3 length: 17 residues. The CDR3 bases are TGTGCCACCAGCAGAGAATTCCTACAGGGCCCTGGAAACACCATATATTTT. This gives the protein CATSREFLQGPGNTIYF.

The chain recombines TRBV7-9 with TRBJ2-3; TRBD2 matches at 7 bases. V lost 5 bases, J lost 2 bases, and 7 bases stayed unmatched. In germline, CDR1 is SEHNR, CDR2 FQNEAQ (reference sequence). The CDR3 consists of 15 residues. The CDR3 here is CASSISGTNTDTQYF. The CDR3 DNA follows: TGTGCCAGCAGCATATCCGGGACTAACACAGATACGCAGTATTTT. The full variable domain, rest sourced from reference TRBV7-9 and TRBJ2-3, is DTGVSQNPRHKITKRGQNVTFRCDPISEHNRLYWYRQTLGQGPEFLTYFQNEAQLEKSRLLSDRFSAERPKGSFSTLEIQRTEQGDSAMYLCASSISGTNTDTQYFGPGTRLTVL.